The rows below give T cell receptor beta chains drawn from one sample of a study of immune cell composition in non-small cell lung cancer. Assay: immunoSEQ multiplex PCR; the TCRdb copy retains only in-frame clones and omits some. Of 1,900 or so clones in the sample, 77% were seen once. Sequencing input: non-adjacent lung tissue. The receptors were sampled from a human donor with non-small cell lung cancer. The CDR3 runs from the conserved cysteine through the conserved F or W. Fields, in order: CDR3 length, J gene, V gene, CDR3 protein.

12 | TRBJ2-2 | TRBV19 | CASSIGVGELFF
15 | TRBJ2-4 | TRBV30 | CAWSGDRGAKNIQYF
13 | TRBJ2-1 | TRBV29-1 | CSVLQGMDNEQFF
13 | TRBJ2-5 | TRBV7-3 | CASSLTYSETQYF
16 | TRBJ2-2 | TRBV5-4 | CASSLWRSSDGGELFF
17 | TRBJ2-1 | TRBV4-1 | CASSFRTGTSGYNEQFF
14 | TRBJ1-1 | TRBV28 | CASSPLTPNTEAFF
11 | TRBJ2-7 | TRBV6-4 | CASCLPGVRYF
13 | TRBJ2-5 | TRBV7-2 | CASTGPSQETQYF
18 | TRBJ2-2 | TRBV18 | CASSQSRTSGGNTGELFF
18 | TRBJ1-1 | TRBV4-2 | CASSQANFGQSMNTEAFF
13 | TRBJ2-7 | TRBV6-1 | CASRGTGIWEQYF
16 | TRBJ1-6 | TRBV23-1 | CASSQYAGGPYSPLHF
14 | TRBJ1-4 | TRBV18 | CASSPQSITGELFF
15 | TRBJ2-3 | TRBV27 | CASSPWTGGTDTQYF
15 | TRBJ2-6 | TRBV5-4 | CASSLPSSGANVLTF
12 | TRBJ1-2 | TRBV30 | CACSTAGRGYTF
14 | TRBJ2-3 | TRBV30 | CACTTSGRTDTQYF
16 | TRBJ2-2 | TRBV18 | CASSLAGQGSTGELFF
14 | TRBJ1-1 | TRBV2 | CASTVSVFDTEAFF
15 | TRBJ1-5 | TRBV5-5 | CASSLGTAHNQPQHF
15 | TRBJ1-2 | TRBV7-2 | CASRQVDRVGGGYTF
11 | TRBJ1-2 | TRBV29-1 | CSAGTGGPNTF
13 | TRBJ1-2 | TRBV6-5 | CASRPGQSYGYTF
13 | TRBJ1-2 | TRBV19 | CASRKQGADGYTF
14 | TRBJ1-2 | TRBV28 | CASKVVGQTYGYTF
16 | TRBJ2-1 | TRBV27 | CASSSSTAGRGNEQFF
12 | TRBJ1-2 | TRBV29-1 | CSVRQGSYGYTF
14 | TRBJ2-7 | TRBV5-1 | CASNQDGAAYEQYF
17 | TRBJ2-3 | TRBV7-2 | CASSTSLLEARTDTQYF
16 | TRBJ1-5 | TRBV19 | CASSFPGQGFNQPQHF
15 | TRBJ1-1 | TRBV28 | CASSSSEGGGTEAFF
15 | TRBJ2-2 | TRBV2 | CASSEVRANTGELFF
13 | TRBJ1-2 | TRBV5-1 | CASSLTGPGGYTF
14 | TRBJ1-6 | TRBV30 | CASLQGYGNSPLHF